The rows below give T cell receptor beta chains drawn from one sample of a study of T cells of healthy individuals. TCRdb re-called the 5' RACE reads with MiXCR, one entry per CDR3 protein. In the table there are about 96,000 distinct CDR3 sequences, 15% to 20% of which are singletons. All receptors derive from a human donor in good health. The CDR3 runs from the conserved cysteine through the conserved F or W. D genes are given only for firm matches. Not every row has a clone size; where given, it reads once, few, many or a size class.

v_call	j_call	clone_size	d_call	cdr3_aa	cdr3_nt
TRBV4-1	TRBJ2-3	few	TRBD2	CASSQETTVAGADTQYF	TGCGCCAGCAGCCAAGAAACAACGGTAGCGGGAGCAGATACGCAGTATTTT
TRBV29-1	TRBJ2-3	few	TRBD1	CSAIRGQDTQYF	TGCAGCGCAATCAGGGGGCAGGATACGCAGTATTTT
TRBV29-1	TRBJ2-3	many	NA	CSVAPLGNTDTQYF	TGCAGCGTTGCCCCCCTCGGGAACACAGATACGCAGTATTTT
TRBV6-6	TRBJ2-7	many	TRBD1	CASSSGQGVSYEQYF	TGTGCCAGCAGTTCGGGACAGGGAGTTTCCTACGAGCAGTACTTC
TRBV4-1	TRBJ2-1	few	TRBD1	CASSQGQGMINEQFF	TGCGCCAGCAGCCAGGGACAGGGTATGATCAATGAGCAGTTCTTC
TRBV25-1	TRBJ1-2	NA	NA	CASSEWAGGYTF	TGTGCCAGCAGTGAATGGGCGGGCGGCTACACCTTC
TRBV6-2/TRBV6-3	TRBJ1-5	NA	NA	CASSYQLLPQHF	TGTGCCAGCAGTTATCAACTTTTGCCCCAGCATTTT
TRBV27	TRBJ2-5	NA	TRBD2	CASSSASGGLWETQYF	TGTGCCAGCAGCTCGGCTAGCGGGGGGTTGTGGGAGACCCAGTACTTC
TRBV7-3	TRBJ2-5	NA	NA	CASSSKVTGQETQYF	TGTGCCAGCAGCTCAAAAGTGACTGGGCAAGAGACCCAGTACTTC
TRBV6-2/TRBV6-3	TRBJ2-3	few	NA	CASSYNFVHGNTDTQYF	TGTGCCAGCAGTTACAATTTCGTTCACGGAAACACAGATACGCAGTATTTT
TRBV19	TRBJ1-2	NA	NA	CASTPGDYGYTF	TGTGCCAGTACTCCAGGGGATTATGGCTACACCTTC
TRBV7-9	TRBJ2-1	NA	NA	CASSFSGVDEQFF	TGTGCCAGCAGCTTTAGTGGGGTCGATGAGCAGTTCTTC
TRBV5-6	TRBJ2-5	few	NA	CASAQTGPQETQYF	TGTGCCAGTGCTCAGACGGGACCCCAAGAGACCCAGTACTTC
TRBV6-5	TRBJ2-7	few	NA	CASSRGASYEQYF	TGTGCCAGCAGCAGGGGGGCCTCCTACGAGCAGTACTTC
TRBV9	TRBJ2-1	NA	TRBD2	CASSVGEGGTYNEQFF	TGTGCCAGCAGCGTAGGAGAGGGAGGGACCTACAATGAGCAGTTCTTC
TRBV5-1	TRBJ2-1	NA	NA	CASTPAGLVNPNEQFF	TGCGCCAGCACCCCCGCGGGCCTAGTAAATCCGAATGAGCAGTTCTTC
TRBV28	TRBJ2-7	many	TRBD1	CASSPRTGGSIAYEQYF	TGTGCCAGCAGTCCCCGGACAGGGGGTTCTATCGCCTACGAGCAGTACTTC
TRBV28	TRBJ2-2	NA	NA	CLAQTNTGELFF	TGCTTGGCACAGACGAACACCGGGGAGCTGTTTTTT
TRBV7-2	TRBJ2-1	NA	NA	CASSELPGWDQQFF	TGTGCCAGCAGCGAACTCCCTGGGTGGGACCAGCAGTTCTTC
TRBV5-1	TRBJ1-1	few	NA	CASSFFGAEAFF	TGCGCCAGCAGTTTCTTCGGCGCTGAAGCTTTCTTT
TRBV6-2/TRBV6-3	TRBJ1-1	few	NA	CASSYVGTTEAFF	TGTGCCAGCAGTTACGTGGGGACCACTGAAGCTTTCTTT
TRBV10-3	TRBJ2-3	few	TRBD2	CAISESGTSGGDTQYF	TGTGCCATCAGTGAGTCGGGAACTAGCGGTGGAGATACGCAGTATTTT
TRBV29-1	TRBJ1-2	few	TRBD1	CSGGTDYGYTF	TGCAGCGGGGGGACAGATTATGGCTACACCTTC
TRBV10-3	TRBJ2-3	few	NA	CAISESTASTDTQYF	TGTGCCATCAGTGAGTCGACAGCTAGCACAGATACGCAGTATTTT
TRBV6-5	TRBJ2-4	NA	TRBD2	CASSLAGGLGIQYF	TGTGCCAGCAGTCTAGCGGGGGGGCTGGGCATTCAGTACTTC
TRBV10-3	TRBJ2-7	few	NA	CAISPRTETYEQYF	TGTGCCATCAGCCCCCGTACTGAAACCTACGAGCAGTACTTC
TRBV10-3	TRBJ1-2	many	NA	CAISEYREKDGYTF	TGTGCCATCAGTGAGTACAGGGAGAAGGATGGCTACACCTTC
TRBV5-1	TRBJ1-1	NA	NA	CASRRDIQMNTEAFF	TGCGCCAGCAGGAGAGACATTCAGATGAACACTGAAGCTTTCTTT
TRBV4-2	TRBJ2-3	few	TRBD2	CASSQVTGLAGETDTQYF	TGTGCCAGCAGCCAAGTTACGGGGCTAGCGGGGGAAACAGATACGCAGTATTTT
TRBV20-1	TRBJ1-5	few	NA	CSARDSMRGAGQPQHF	TGCAGTGCTAGAGATTCCATGAGGGGCGCAGGGCAGCCCCAGCATTTT
TRBV7-2	TRBJ2-7	NA	TRBD1	CASSFLGTGPYEQYF	TGTGCCAGCAGCTTCCTCGGGACAGGGCCCTACGAGCAGTACTTC
TRBV18	TRBJ2-7	many	NA	CASSPRQAAYEQYF	TGTGCCAGCTCACCGAGACAGGCCGCCTACGAGCAGTACTTC
TRBV20-1	TRBJ1-5	many	NA	CSASRGQGTQPQHF	TGCAGTGCTAGTCGAGGGCAGGGAACTCAGCCCCAGCATTTT
TRBV2	TRBJ1-1	many	NA	CAMTRNTEAFF	TGTGCCATGACCAGGAACACTGAAGCTTTCTTT
TRBV10-3	TRBJ1-6	few	NA	CAISDPQGYNSPLHF	TGTGCCATCAGTGATCCCCAAGGGTATAATTCACCCCTCCACTTT
TRBV9	TRBJ2-1	NA	TRBD1	CASSVEGQTYNEQFF	TGTGCCAGCAGCGTAGAGGGACAGACCTACAATGAGCAGTTCTTC
TRBV4-1	TRBJ1-1	few	NA	CASSLRDMNTEAFF	TGCGCCAGCAGCCTCCGGGACATGAACACTGAAGCTTTCTTT
TRBV28	TRBJ2-7	NA	TRBD1	CASSLAGTGFYEQYF	TGTGCCAGCAGTTTAGCCGGGACAGGGTTCTACGAGCAGTACTTC
TRBV5-4	TRBJ1-6	few	NA	CASSLDGSGSPLHF	TGTGCCAGCAGCTTGGATGGATCTGGTTCACCCCTCCACTTT
TRBV6-2/TRBV6-3	TRBJ2-1	NA	TRBD1	CASSIDRARYNEQFF	TGTGCCAGCAGTATCGACAGGGCTCGCTACAATGAGCAGTTCTTC
TRBV20-1	TRBJ1-2	NA	TRBD1	CSAGGQGYGYTF	TGCAGTGCTGGGGGACAGGGCTATGGCTACACCTTC
TRBV28	TRBJ2-7	NA	TRBD2	CASSLRAGGPYEQYF	TGTGCCAGCAGTTTAAGAGCGGGAGGACCGTACGAGCAGTACTTC
TRBV20-1	TRBJ1-6	few	NA	CSASSVGGGALHF	TGCAGTGCTAGCTCCGTGGGGGGAGGAGCCCTCCACTTT
TRBV20-1	TRBJ2-7	NA	TRBD1	CSARYRGRMNEQYF	TGCAGTGCACGATACAGGGGGCGCATGAACGAGCAGTACTTC
TRBV4-2	TRBJ2-2	few	NA	CASSGQGLDNTGELFF	TGTGCCAGCAGCGGACAGGGACTAGATAACACCGGGGAGCTGTTTTTT
TRBV4-3	TRBJ1-4	many	NA	CASSQDFGEKLFF	TGCGCCAGCAGCCAAGATTTCGGAGAAAAACTGTTTTTT
TRBV5-1	TRBJ1-2	many	NA	CASRMDSNYGYTF	TGCGCCAGCAGAATGGACAGCAACTATGGCTACACCTTC
TRBV28	TRBJ2-5	many	TRBD1	CASSAGTGLETQYF	TGTGCCAGCAGTGCCGGGACAGGTCTTGAGACCCAGTACTTC
TRBV6-5	TRBJ1-5	many	NA	CASSSRLGNQPQHF	TGTGCCAGCAGTTCCAGGTTGGGCAATCAGCCCCAGCATTTT
TRBV28	TRBJ2-4	NA	NA	CASKRADLAKNIQYF	TGTGCCAGCAAACGGGCAGACCTAGCCAAAAACATTCAGTACTTC
TRBV11-2	TRBJ2-6	few	NA	CASSPVGLSGANVLTF	TGTGCCAGCAGCCCGGTCGGACTATCTGGGGCCAACGTCCTGACTTTC
TRBV7-2	TRBJ2-1	NA	TRBD2	CASTRRDPGGGNEQFF	TGTGCCAGCACCCGGAGGGACCCCGGCGGGGGTAATGAGCAGTTCTTC
TRBV6-2/TRBV6-3	TRBJ2-7	many	TRBD1	CASSSQGFKDYEQYF	TGTGCCAGCAGTTCACAGGGGTTTAAGGACTACGAGCAGTACTTC
TRBV2	TRBJ2-1	NA	TRBD2	CASSEEGASGRVINEQFF	TGTGCCAGCAGTGAAGAGGGGGCAAGCGGGAGGGTCATCAATGAGCAGTTCTTC
TRBV6-5	TRBJ1-1	many	NA	CASSSRSIERTMNTEAFF	TGTGCCAGCAGTTCCCGTTCGATCGAAAGAACCATGAACACTGAAGCTTTCTTT
TRBV4-3	TRBJ2-1	many	TRBD2	CASSQAGTMDEQFF	TGCGCCAGCAGCCAAGCAGGGACTATGGATGAGCAGTTCTTC
TRBV6-5	TRBJ1-2	NA	NA	CASSHRDTKPDGYTF	TGTGCCAGCAGTCACCGGGACACCAAACCCGATGGCTACACCTTC
TRBV28	TRBJ1-1	few	NA	CASSYPSDTTKAFF	TGTGCCAGCAGTTATCCATCGGACACTACTAAGGCTTTCTTT
TRBV7-3	TRBJ2-7	NA	TRBD2	CASSSSGGSYEQYF	TGTGCCAGCAGCTCAAGCGGGGGATCCTACGAGCAGTACTTC